This T cell receptor beta chain appears in the sequencing data of a study of blood T cell repertoires in COVID-19. About the research overall: Sample material is recorded as cDNA or gDNA derived from T cells, B-cell-depleted T cells, or PBMCs.

Libraries were prepared by immunoSEQ multiplex PCR; TCRdb keeps only in-frame clonotypes and omits some of them. The data show roughly 260,000 clones, with about 85% seen just once and roughly 2% held by the top ten. The CDR3 runs 12 residues. In germline, CDR1 is GTSNPN, CDR2 SVGIG (reference sequence). V was shortened by 7 bases and J by 3 bases, with 9 bases between the two germline ends. This clone showed up just once. Sequencing used peripheral blood. This chain links TRBV30 with TRBJ2-2, with unresolved D. This clonotype was sampled from a woman between 45 and 65 years old who had recovered from COVID-19. The CDR3 sequence is CAYPRDTGELFF. Written as DNA, the CDR3 is TGTGCCTACCCGAGAGACACCGGGGAGCTGTTTTTT. Complete variable domain (other parts from reference TRBV30 and TRBJ2-2): SQTIHQWPATLVQPVGSPLSLECTVEGTSNPNLYWYRQAAGRGLQLLFYSVGIGQISSEVPQNLSASRPQDRQFILSSKKLLLSDSGFYLCAYPRDTGELFFGEGSRLTVL.